The TCR beta chain described here comes from a study of OX40 agonist ivuxolimab in advanced cancers. Broader study findings: At 0.1 to 3.0 mg/kg, CD4+ and CD8+ blood T cells expanded clonally by week 6.

Assay: immunoSEQ multiplex PCR; the TCRdb copy retains only in-frame clones and omits some. The sample shows 80,000 to 95,000 clones, 65% to 90% of them seen only once. Comments on this clone: The antigen remains unidentified.

This CDR3 spans 15 amino acids. Trimming took 5 bases from V and 2 from J, leaving 12 bases between them. Per the germline V gene, CDR1 is SGHTA and CDR2 is FQGNSA. The TCR originated in an adult with an advanced solid tumor such as melanoma, head and neck, liver or kidney cancer. The sequenced sample was CD4+ or CD8+ T cells sorted from blood, obtained in a trial of the OX40 agonist ivuxolimab. V is TRBV7-2 and J is TRBJ2-2; D ambiguous. The CDR3 DNA is TGTGCCAGCAGCAGGCAGTGGGGAAACACCGGGGAGCTGTTTTTT. Its protein product is CASSRQWGNTGELFF.